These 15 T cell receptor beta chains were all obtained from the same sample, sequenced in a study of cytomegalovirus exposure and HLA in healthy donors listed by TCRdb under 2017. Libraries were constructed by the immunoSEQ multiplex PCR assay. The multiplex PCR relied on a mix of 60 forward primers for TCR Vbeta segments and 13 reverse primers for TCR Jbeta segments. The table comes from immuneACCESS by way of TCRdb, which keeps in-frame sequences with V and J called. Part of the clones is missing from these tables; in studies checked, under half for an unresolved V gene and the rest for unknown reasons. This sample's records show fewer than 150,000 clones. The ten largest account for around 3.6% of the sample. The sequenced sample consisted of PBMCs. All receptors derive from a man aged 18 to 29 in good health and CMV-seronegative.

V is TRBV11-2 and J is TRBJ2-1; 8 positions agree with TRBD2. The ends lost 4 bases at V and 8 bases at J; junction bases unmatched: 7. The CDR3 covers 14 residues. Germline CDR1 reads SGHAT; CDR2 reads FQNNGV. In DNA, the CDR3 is TGTGCCAGCAGCTCCGGGACTAGGGCATATGAGCAGTTCTTC. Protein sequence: CASSSGTRAYEQFF.

CDR3 loop: CASSRRQSSGANVLTF. The CDR3 nucleotides read TGTGCCAGTTCCCGAAGACAGTCCTCTGGGGCCAACGTCCTGACTTTC. V and J are TRBV28 and TRBJ2-6; possibly TRBD1 for D (5 bases). In germline, CDR1 is MDHEN, CDR2 SYDVKM. The CDR3 loop spans 16 amino acids. V shed 9 bases and J shed 0 bases, with 15 bases lying between them.

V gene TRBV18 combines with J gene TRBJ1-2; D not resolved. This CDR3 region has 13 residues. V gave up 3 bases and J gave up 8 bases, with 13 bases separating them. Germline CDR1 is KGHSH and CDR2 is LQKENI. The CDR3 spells CASSPKPDTGYTF. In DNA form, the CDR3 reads TGTGCCAGCTCACCCAAACCCGACACCGGCTACACCTTC.

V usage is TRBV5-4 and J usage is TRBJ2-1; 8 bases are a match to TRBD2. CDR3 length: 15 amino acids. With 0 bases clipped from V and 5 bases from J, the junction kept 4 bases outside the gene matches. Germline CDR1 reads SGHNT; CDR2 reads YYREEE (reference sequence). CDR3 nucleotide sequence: TGTGCCAGCAGCTTGGTCAGCGGGAGCCACAATGAGCAGTTCTTC. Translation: CASSLVSGSHNEQFF.

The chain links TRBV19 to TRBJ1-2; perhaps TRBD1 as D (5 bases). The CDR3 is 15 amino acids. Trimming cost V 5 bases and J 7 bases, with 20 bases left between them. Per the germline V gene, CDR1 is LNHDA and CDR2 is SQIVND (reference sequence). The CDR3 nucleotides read TGTGCCAGTAGTCCACCCGGCAGGGTAGAACTTGGCTACACCTTC. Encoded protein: CASSPPGRVELGYTF. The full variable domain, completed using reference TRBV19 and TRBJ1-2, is DGGITQSPKYLFRKEGQNVTLSCEQNLNHDAMYWYRQDPGQGLRLIYYSQIVNDFQKGDIAEGYSVSREKKESFPLTVTSAQKNPTAFYLCASSPPGRVELGYTFGSGTRLTVV.

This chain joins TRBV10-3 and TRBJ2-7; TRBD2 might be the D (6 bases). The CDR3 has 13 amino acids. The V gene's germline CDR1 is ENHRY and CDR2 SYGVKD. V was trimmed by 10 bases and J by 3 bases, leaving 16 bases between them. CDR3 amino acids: CATSKEGRYEQYF. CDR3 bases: TGTGCCACCTCGAAGGAGGGGCGCTACGAGCAGTACTTC.

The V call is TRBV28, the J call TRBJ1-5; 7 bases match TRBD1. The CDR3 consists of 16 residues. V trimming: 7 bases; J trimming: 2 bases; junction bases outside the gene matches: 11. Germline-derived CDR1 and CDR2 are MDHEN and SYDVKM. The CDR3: CASTNQGGHGNQPQHF. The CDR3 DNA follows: TGTGCCAGCACTAACCAGGGGGGTCATGGCAATCAGCCCCAGCATTTT.

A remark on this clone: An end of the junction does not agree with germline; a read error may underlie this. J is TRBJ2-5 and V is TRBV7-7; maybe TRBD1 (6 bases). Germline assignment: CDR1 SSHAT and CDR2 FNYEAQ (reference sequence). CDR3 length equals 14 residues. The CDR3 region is CASSSDSGRETQYF. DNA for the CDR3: TGTGCTAGCAGCTCGGACAGTGGTAGAGAGACCCAGTACTTC. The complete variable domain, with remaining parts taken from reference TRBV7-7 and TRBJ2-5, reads GAGVSQSPRYKVTKRGQDVTLRCDPISSHATLYWYQQALGQGPEFLTYFNYEAQPDKSGLPSDRFSAERPEGSISTLTIQRTEQRDSAMYRCASSSDSGRETQYFGPGTRLLVL.

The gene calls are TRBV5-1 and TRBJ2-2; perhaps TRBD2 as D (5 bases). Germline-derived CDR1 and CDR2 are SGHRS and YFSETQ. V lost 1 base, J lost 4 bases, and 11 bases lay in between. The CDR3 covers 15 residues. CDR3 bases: TGCGCCAGCAGCTTGAGGACTTTGGGCACCGGGGAGCTGTTTTTT. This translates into CASSLRTLGTGELFF.

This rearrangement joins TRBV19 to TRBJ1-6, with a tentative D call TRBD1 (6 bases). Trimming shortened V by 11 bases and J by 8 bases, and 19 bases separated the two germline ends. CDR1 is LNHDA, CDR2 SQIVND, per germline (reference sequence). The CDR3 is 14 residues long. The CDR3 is CASAPQTGHSPLHF. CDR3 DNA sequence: TGTGCCTCCGCCCCCCAGACAGGCCATTCACCCCTCCACTTT.

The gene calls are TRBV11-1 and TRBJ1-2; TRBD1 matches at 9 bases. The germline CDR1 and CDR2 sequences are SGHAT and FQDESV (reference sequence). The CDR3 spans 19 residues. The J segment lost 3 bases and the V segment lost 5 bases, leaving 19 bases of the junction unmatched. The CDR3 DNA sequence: TGTGCCAGCAGCCCTTCTACAGGGGGCGCTTGGGTCTACGACTATGGCTACACCTTC. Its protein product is CASSPSTGGAWVYDYGYTF. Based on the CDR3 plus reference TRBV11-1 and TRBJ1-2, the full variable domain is EAEVAQSPRYKITEKSQAVAFWCDPISGHATLYWYRQILGQGPELLVQFQDESVVDDSQLPKDRFSAERLKGVDSTLKIQPAELGDSAMYLCASSPSTGGAWVYDYGYTFGSGTRLTVV.

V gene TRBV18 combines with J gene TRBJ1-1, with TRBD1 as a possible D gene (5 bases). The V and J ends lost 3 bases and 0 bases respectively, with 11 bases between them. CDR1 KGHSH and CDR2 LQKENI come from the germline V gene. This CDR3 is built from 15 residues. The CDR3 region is CASSPDITLNTEAFF. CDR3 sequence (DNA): TGTGCCAGCTCACCGGACATAACCTTGAACACTGAAGCTTTCTTT. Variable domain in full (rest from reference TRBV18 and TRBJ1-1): NAGVMQNPRHLVRRRGQEARLRCSPMKGHSHVYWYRQLPEEGLKFMVYLQKENIIDESGMPKERFSAEFPKEGPSILRIQQVVRGDSAAYFCASSPDITLNTEAFFGQGTRLTVV.

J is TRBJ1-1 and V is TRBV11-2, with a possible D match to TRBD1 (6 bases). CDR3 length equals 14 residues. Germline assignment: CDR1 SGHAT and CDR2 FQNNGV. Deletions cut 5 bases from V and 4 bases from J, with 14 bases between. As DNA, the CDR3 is TGTGCCAGCAGCGTCGACAGGCTGGGCACTGAAGCTTTCTTT. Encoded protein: CASSVDRLGTEAFF.

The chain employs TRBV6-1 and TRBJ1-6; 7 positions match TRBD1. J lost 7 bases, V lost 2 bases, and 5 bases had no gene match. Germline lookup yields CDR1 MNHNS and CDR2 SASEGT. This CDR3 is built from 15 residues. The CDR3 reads CASSETTGNNSPLHF. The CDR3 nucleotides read TGTGCCAGCAGTGAAACGACAGGGAACAATTCACCCCTCCACTTT.

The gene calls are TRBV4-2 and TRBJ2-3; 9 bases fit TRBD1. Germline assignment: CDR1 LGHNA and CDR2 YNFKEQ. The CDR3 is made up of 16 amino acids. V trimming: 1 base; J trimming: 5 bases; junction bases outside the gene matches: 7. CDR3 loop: CASSQGTQGALDTQYF. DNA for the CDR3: TGTGCCAGCAGCCAAGGTACACAGGGGGCATTAGATACGCAGTATTTT.